Listed here is a single T cell receptor (beta chain). The CDR3 is 13 amino acids. V gave up 0 bases and J gave up 6 bases, with 7 bases separating them. CDR1 and CDR2 (germline): SGHRS, YFSETQ. RNA was extracted from bulk tissue without any cell sorting. The normal lung tissue was taken more than 3 cm from the tumor edge. A modified ARM-PCR protocol with three rounds of nested PCR amplified TCRbeta. TCRdb processed the multiplex PCR reads anew with MiXCR; each CDR3 protein has one entry. Seen here are about 48,000 distinct CDR3 sequences, about two thirds observed once, and the top ten hold 25% to 35%. The sample comes from a study of tumor and adjacent non-tumor tissue in lung cancer.

The gene calls are TRBV5-1 and TRBJ2-1; D remains ambiguous. The TCR was taken from a woman in her 70s with non-small cell lung cancer. Material for sequencing was distant non-tumor lung tissue. CDR3 DNA sequence: TGCGCCAGCAGCTTGGTTCCTGTCAATGAGCAGTTCTTC. Encoded protein: CASSLVPVNEQFF. Drawing the rest from reference TRBV5-1 and TRBJ2-1, the complete variable domain is KAGVTQTPRYLIKTRGQQVTLSCSPISGHRSVSWYQQTPGQGLQFLFEYFSETQRNKGNFPGRFSGRQFSNSRSEMNVSTLELGDSALYLCASSLVPVNEQFFGPGTRLTVL.